Listed below are T cell receptor beta chains from one sample, sequenced in a study of T cells in Graves' hyperthyroidism and ophthalmopathy. MiXCR, applied by TCRdb to the multiplex PCR reads, yields one record per CDR3 protein. Among roughly 580,000 distinct CDR3 sequences, more than 11% were seen once, and the ten largest hold roughly 6.2%. Sequencing input: blood. Source of these receptors: a woman in her twenties or thirties with Graves' hyperthyroidism that later progressed to Graves' ophthalmopathy. Both conserved end residues are part of each CDR3. D genes are given only for firm matches. Clone size, where shown, is once, few, many, or a class for clones that have expanded.

d_call j_call clone_size v_call cdr3_nt cdr3_aa
- TRBJ2-3 many TRBV2 TGTGCCAGCAGTGACAGGGGAACAGATACGCAGTATTTT CASSDRGTDTQYF
TRBD2 TRBJ2-1 few TRBV6-9 TGTGCCAGCAGTTACCTAGGTGCTAGCGGGAGCTCCTACAATGAGCAGTTCTTC CASSYLGASGSSYNEQFF
- TRBJ1-6 many TRBV20-1 TGCAGTGCTAGACCAGCGCAAGGGATGAGTGATTCACCCCTCCACTTT CSARPAQGMSDSPLHF
- TRBJ2-1 few TRBV20-1 TGCAGTGCCCAGAGGACGGATGCCGCGTTCTTC CSAQRTDAAFF
- TRBJ2-3 - TRBV19 TGTGCCAGCAGTATAGTCAGCAGGGGCCACACAGATACGCAGTATTTT CASSIVSRGHTDTQYF
TRBD1 TRBJ1-3 many TRBV2 TGTGCCAGCAACAAAGCCCCGGGACAGCAGAATAGAAACACCATATATTTT CASNKAPGQQNRNTIYF
TRBD2 TRBJ2-5 many TRBV29-1 TGCAGCGTTGAAGTCACCTCGAGCGGGAGTAGACAAGAGACCCAGTACTTC CSVEVTSSGSRQETQYF
TRBD1 TRBJ1-4 many TRBV7-2 TGTGCCAGCAGCTTAAGGGGGGACAGCCGGAGTCAATACGAAAAACTGTTTTTT CASSLRGDSRSQYEKLFF
- TRBJ1-1 many TRBV19 TGTGCCAGCTTCCAAGGCGGGCAGGGTCCTACTGAAGCTTTCTTT CASFQGGQGPTEAFF
- TRBJ2-2 many TRBV27 TGTGCCAGCAGTTTGGTTTCTTCCGGGGAGCTGTTTTTT CASSLVSSGELFF
TRBD2 TRBJ2-1 - TRBV27 TGTGCCAGCAGTTTAGCGGGAGAGGAGTTCTTC CASSLAGEEFF
- TRBJ1-2 many TRBV20-1 TGCAGTGCTAGTAGAGTTGTGGCGCTCTATGGCTACACCTTC CSASRVVALYGYTF
- TRBJ2-3 many TRBV27 TGTGCCAGCAGTCTCAGGGGTCATACGCAGTATTTT CASSLRGHTQYF
- TRBJ2-7 many TRBV29-1 TGCAGCAAACGACAGCGCCCCTACGAGCAGTACTTC CSKRQRPYEQYF
TRBD2 TRBJ2-7 many TRBV9 TGTGCCAGCAGCGTAGCTGGGGGTAGCGGGCCAACCTACGAGCAGTACTTC CASSVAGGSGPTYEQYF
TRBD1 TRBJ2-3 few TRBV11-3 TGTGCCAGCAGCTTAGAGGTCAGGGGGACAGATACGCAGTATTTT CASSLEVRGTDTQYF
TRBD1 TRBJ1-5 many TRBV2 TGTGCCAGCAAAGAGGGGGCGCCTCAGCCCCAGCATTTT CASKEGAPQPQHF
- TRBJ2-3 - TRBV30 TGTGCCTGGAGCCTAGGACCGTCTACGCAGTATTTT CAWSLGPSTQYF
- TRBJ1-4 - TRBV7-9 TGTGCCAGCAGCTTAGAGAATAATGAAAAACTGTTTTTT CASSLENNEKLFF
TRBD1 TRBJ2-5 few TRBV28 TGTGCCAGCAGTCTGCGGACAGGTCTTTTCCAAGAGACCCAGTACTTC CASSLRTGLFQETQYF
- TRBJ1-6 many TRBV27 TGTGCCAGCAGATGGAACTCCTATAATTCACCCCTCCACTTT CASRWNSYNSPLHF
- TRBJ1-1 many TRBV5-4 TGTGCCAGCAGCTTGGCGCGGGGGTTGAACACTGAAGCTTTCTTT CASSLARGLNTEAFF
- TRBJ1-6 - TRBV27 TGTGCCAGCAGTTGGGGGGGAGAACCCCTCCACTTT CASSWGGEPLHF
- TRBJ2-7 few TRBV6-1 TGTGCCAGCAGTGAATCCCCGTGGGGGCGAAGGTCCTACGAGCAGTACTTC CASSESPWGRRSYEQYF
TRBD1 TRBJ1-1 few TRBV27 TGTGCCAGCAGTTCCGGGACAGGAGCCATTAACATGAACACTGAAGCTTTCTTT CASSSGTGAINMNTEAFF
TRBD1 TRBJ2-7 - TRBV11-2 TGTGCCAGCAGCTTATCTGGCTCCGGACAGGAAGGGGACGAGCAGTACTTC CASSLSGSGQEGDEQYF
- TRBJ1-4 many TRBV6-1 TGTGCCAGCATGGAAGGAGGTAGCGGCGAAAAACTGTTTTTT CASMEGGSGEKLFF
TRBD2 TRBJ2-3 many TRBV18 TGTGCCAGCTCACCAGGGACTAGCTTTAAGTATTTT CASSPGTSFKYF
- TRBJ2-1 - TRBV6-1 TGTGCCAGCAAGGTGGACTCCAATGAGCAGTTCTTC CASKVDSNEQFF
TRBD1 TRBJ2-7 few TRBV19 TGTGCCAGCGCCGGGACAGGGAATTACGAGCAGTACTTC CASAGTGNYEQYF
- TRBJ1-1 many TRBV9 TGTGCCAGCAGCGTAAACCTCGACAAGAACACTGAAGCTTTCTTT CASSVNLDKNTEAFF
TRBD2 TRBJ2-1 many TRBV5-1 TGCGCCAGCAGCTTAAAAGCCGGGACTAGCGGGACCGGTGTACCTGGTCAGTTCTTC CASSLKAGTSGTGVPGQFF
- TRBJ1-1 few TRBV7-9 TGTGCCAGCAGCTTACCACCTAGGGGGGACACTGAAGCTTTCTTT CASSLPPRGDTEAFF
TRBD1 TRBJ1-1 many TRBV5-1 TGCGCCAGCAGCTTGGAGGGACAGGGGAACACTGAAGCTTTCTTT CASSLEGQGNTEAFF
- TRBJ2-2 - TRBV19 TGTGCCAGCTCTGAGGGGTCGACTGAAACGAACACCGGGGAGCTGTTTTTT CASSEGSTETNTGELFF
- TRBJ2-7 many TRBV2 TGTGCACAGGGCGGGGCATCCTACGAGCAGTACTTC CAQGGASYEQYF
- TRBJ2-3 many TRBV29-1 TGCAGCCCCCGGACAGCCAGAACAGATACGCAGTATTTT CSPRTARTDTQYF
- TRBJ1-1 - TRBV4-3 TGCGCCAGCAGCCAAGACTGGGGGGCGGATCGAGCTTTCTTT CASSQDWGADRAFF
TRBD1 TRBJ2-3 once TRBV7-9 TGTGCCAGCAGGCGTACTGACAGGGGAGAGGGGACAGATACGCAGTATTTT CASRRTDRGEGTDTQYF
- TRBJ2-7 many TRBV7-8 TGTGCCAGCAGCTTAATCCTAGATTCCTACGAGCAGTACTTC CASSLILDSYEQYF
TRBD2 TRBJ2-3 few TRBV24-1 TGTGCCACCAGTGATATGGTTAGCGGGAGTTCTGCGGCAGATACGCAGTATTTT CATSDMVSGSSAADTQYF
- TRBJ2-5 many TRBV7-8 TGTGCCAGCAGCTTAGAGGGGGCCTCAGGGGGGCAAGAGACCCAGTACTTC CASSLEGASGGQETQYF
- TRBJ1-2 few TRBV4-3 TGCGCCAGCAGCCAAGGACACGTCGACTATGGCTACACCTTC CASSQGHVDYGYTF
- TRBJ1-2 many TRBV9 TGTGCCAGCAGCCGGGACTTACCCCTCGACCATGGCTACACCTTC CASSRDLPLDHGYTF
TRBD1 TRBJ2-1 many TRBV24-1 TGTGCCACCAGTTCCCGGACAGGCCGGTTGTACAATGAGCAGTTCTTC CATSSRTGRLYNEQFF